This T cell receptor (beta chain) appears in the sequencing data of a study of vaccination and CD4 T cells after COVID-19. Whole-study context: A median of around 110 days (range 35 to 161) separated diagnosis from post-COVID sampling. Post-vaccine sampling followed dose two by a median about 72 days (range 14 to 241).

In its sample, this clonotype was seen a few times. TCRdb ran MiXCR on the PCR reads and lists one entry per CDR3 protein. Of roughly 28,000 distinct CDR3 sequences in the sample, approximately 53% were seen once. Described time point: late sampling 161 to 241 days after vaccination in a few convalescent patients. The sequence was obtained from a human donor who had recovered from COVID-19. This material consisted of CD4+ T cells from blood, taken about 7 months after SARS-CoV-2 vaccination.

CDR3 sequence (DNA): TGTGCCAGCAGCCCGACAGGGGCGATGTGGAACACCGGGGAGCTGTTTTTT. Amino acid sequence: CASSPTGAMWNTGELFF. The chain is built from TRBV27 and TRBJ2-2; 8 bases align to TRBD1. Trimming cost V 6 bases and J 1 base; bases outside gene matches: 10. CDR3 length: 17 residues. Germline V gene data show CDR1 as MNHEY and CDR2 as SMNVEV (reference sequence).